These 12 T cell receptor beta chains came from one sample sequenced in a study of T cells in Graves' hyperthyroidism and ophthalmopathy. What was amplified from RNA transcripts were TCR beta CDR3 regions. During a first-round RT-PCR of the TCR CDR3, the HTBI primer set was used. TCRdb recomputed calls from the multiplex PCR reads with MiXCR, one row per CDR3 protein. This table holds hundreds of thousands of distinct CDR3 sequences, around 15% found once. The sequenced material came from blood. These receptors all stem from a man younger than 30 with Graves' ophthalmopathy.

The table lists this clonotype with many counts. The chain couples TRBV6-1 to TRBJ2-2; 7 bases are a match to TRBD2. J lost 1 base, V lost 6 bases, and 17 bases had no gene match. The CDR3 contains 19 residues. Germline lookup yields CDR1 MNHNS and CDR2 SASEGT. CDR3 coding DNA: TGTGCCAGCAGGCCCTTCCCGGTGGTGGGAGGGGAGAACACCGGGGAGCTGTTTTTT. Translated, it gives CASRPFPVVGGENTGELFF.

This clonotype showed up many times. The gene calls are TRBV6-1 and TRBJ2-2; D unresolved. The CDR3 loop spans 14 amino acids. V was pared by 6 bases and J by 5 bases, with 13 bases between. Germline V gene data show CDR1 as MNHNS and CDR2 as SASEGT. CDR3: CASSVQSLTGELFF. The CDR3 DNA follows: TGTGCCAGCAGCGTACAGTCTTTGACCGGGGAGCTGTTTTTT.

This clonotype was seen at least ten times. The chain combines TRBV6-1 with TRBJ2-1; D might be TRBD2 (8 bases). The CDR3 sequence is 15 residues long. The germline gives CDR1 MNHNS, CDR2 SASEGT. V lost 6 bases, J lost 5 bases, and 17 bases lay in between. The CDR3 DNA is TGTGCCAGCAGGAACGGGAGGGGGCCAAACAATGAGCAGTTCTTC. Its protein is CASRNGRGPNNEQFF.

This clonotype was detected ten times or more. The chain links TRBV10-1 to TRBJ2-3; 11 positions agree with TRBD2. CDR1 and CDR2 (germline): WNHNN, SYGVQD (reference sequence). The CDR3 has 14 amino acids. V shed 6 bases and J 6 bases; nucleotides not matched to a gene: 5. The CDR3 loop is CASRPSGGSDTQYF. CDR3 DNA sequence: TGCGCCAGCAGACCTAGCGGGGGGTCCGATACGCAGTATTTT.

This chain joins TRBV20-1 and TRBJ2-5, with TRBD2 matching over 13 bases. Germline lookup yields CDR1 DFQATT and CDR2 SNEGSKA (reference sequence). V lost 0 bases, J lost 4 bases, and 5 bases stayed unmatched. This CDR3 has 16 residues. Here the CDR3 DNA reads TGCAGTGCTAGAGACCACGGACTAGCGGGAGTAGAGACCCAGTACTTC. Translating it yields CSARDHGLAGVETQYF.

This clonotype was recorded many times. DNA of the CDR3: TGTGCCAGCAGTTCTTCAGGTTATACGCAGTATTTT. As protein: CASSSSGYTQYF. V gene TRBV12-3 or TRBV12-4 combines with J gene TRBJ2-3; no reliable D call. The V and J ends lost 4 bases and 7 bases respectively, with 9 bases between them. The CDR3 has 12 residues.

This sequence joins TRBV5-5 and TRBJ2-2, with D perhaps TRBD1 (5 bases). Trimming left V 6 bases short and J 0 bases short, with 9 bases between. CDR1 and CDR2 (germline): SGHKS, YYEKEE (reference sequence). CDR3 length: 14 residues. The CDR3 protein is CASKLGANTGELFF. DNA of the CDR3: TGTGCCAGCAAGTTAGGGGCGAACACCGGGGAGCTGTTTTTT.

This clonotype was observed many times. This chain links TRBV7-6 with TRBJ2-7; 8 bases match TRBD1. The CDR3 has 15 amino acids. Trimming cost V 4 bases and J 2 bases; bases outside gene matches: 7. Germline loops: CDR1 SGHVS, CDR2 FNYEAQ. The CDR3 coding sequence is TGTGCCAGCAGCTGGGGGACAGGAGGAGCCTACGAGCAGTACTTC. Translating gives CASSWGTGGAYEQYF.

Note on this clonotype: It may be a read error: a sequence one base away is much more abundant. This CDR3 fails to terminate in the conserved phenylalanine or tryptophan, so it likely reflects a read error. The chain recombines TRBV20-1 with TRBJ1-6; 9 bases fit TRBD1. This CDR3 has 15 amino acids. The V segment lost 1 base and the J segment 10 bases; nucleotides outside the gene matches: 8. Per germline, CDR1 DFQATT and CDR2 SNEGSKA (reference sequence). CDR3 coding DNA: TGCAGTGCTAGAGGACAGGGGGTCGGGGTATCACCCCTCCACCTT. Residues: CSARGQGVGVSPLHL.

This clonotype was found many times. This chain links TRBV10-3 with TRBJ1-5, with unresolved D. The CDR3 covers 15 residues. Trimming left V 0 bases short and J 0 bases short, with 6 bases between. Germline loops: CDR1 ENHRY, CDR2 SYGVKD. CDR3 residues: CAISESVVSNQPQHF. The CDR3 region has the DNA TGTGCCATCAGTGAGTCGGTGGTTAGCAATCAGCCCCAGCATTTT.

The chain couples TRBV24-1 to TRBJ2-2; 11 nucleotides line up with TRBD1. The CDR3 contains 15 residues. The J segment lost 6 bases and the V segment lost 3 bases, leaving 2 bases of the junction unmatched. Germline V gives CDR1 KGHDR, CDR2 SFDVKD. CDR3 sequence: CATSDMGQGAGELFF. CDR3 nucleotides: TGTGCCACCAGTGATATGGGACAGGGGGCCGGGGAGCTGTTTTTT.

This clonotype has ten or more counts. The genes are TRBV12-3 or TRBV12-4 and TRBJ2-1, with 11 bases that match TRBD2. The CDR3 extends over 15 amino acids. The V and J ends lost 7 bases and 5 bases, in that order; junction bases with no gene match: 7. CDR3 amino acids: CASIRTSGRHNEQFF. The CDR3 bases are TGTGCCAGCATCAGGACTAGCGGGCGGCACAATGAGCAGTTCTTC.